This paragraph covers one T cell receptor (beta chain) sequence. What this receptor recognizes is not known. Base-call qualities are not available, and no considerably larger clone is one nucleotide away. Each collaborating institution followed its own protocols to collect whole blood in K2EDTA tubes. For TCRbeta analysis, collaborators shipped samples in one of three forms: frozen whole blood, isolated PBMCs, or DNA extracted from either of those sample types. This entry belongs to a study of blood T cell repertoires in COVID-19 (dated by TCRdb to the early 2020s). Describing the broader study: Samples covering the acute and convalescent phases of COVID-19 were provided by collaborators in the United States, Italy and Spain. Subjects who had been exposed to COVID-19, were actively infected with it, or had recovered from it provided the deeply sampled blood TCRbeta repertoires that made up the dataset. Where available, HLA class I and class II types were obtained from metadata supplied by the sample provider rather than from assay-based typing. Sample metadata almost always included a de-identified subject ID, COVID-19 status, age in years and sex. The repertoires were made available in a free public database intended to serve as a resource for research on the immune response to SARS-CoV-2. Samples were obtained from the ongoing ImmuneRACE study (first 160 participants) and from approximately 1,200 subjects provided by 6 global collaborators. The prospective study material was composed of cDNA or gDNA derived from T cells, B-cell-depleted T cells, or PBMCs.

General conclusions and limits of the study: The quantity of clinical and demographic metadata differed by source and by participant and was supplied without curation.

TCRbeta CDR3 regions were amplified from genomic DNA by means of the immunoSEQ Assay, a bias-controlled multiplex PCR. The paper's processing steps were these. The number of nucleated cells in each sample was estimated from the amplification of reference gene primers within the assay. Sequence reads were collapsed and filtered to measure the absolute abundance of every unique TCRbeta CDR3 rearrangement. Productive Simpson clonality was computed per sample as the square root of Simpson's diversity index over productive rearrangements. Not all clones reach the TCRdb copy of this immuneACCESS table, which keeps in-frame sequences only. Checked studies attribute under half of the gap to unresolved V genes and leave the rest unexplained. V, J and clone size were drawn from that table, and D and trimming were deduced from the DNA. This sample comprises around 180,000 clones, around 87% of them detected only once. Jointly, the top ten make up just under 2.5% of the sample.

In the germline V gene (reference sequence), CDR1 corresponds to SEHNR and CDR2 to FQNEAQ. Inclusive of the bounding cysteine and phenylalanine, the CDR3 is 16 residues long. The kept DNA is CDR3 alone, 48 bases in frame from the first base. Unmatched junction bases come to 6, with V trimmed by 6 bases and J by 2 bases. This TCR was recovered from a man between 40 and 49 years old with active or convalescent COVID-19. The specimen sequenced was peripheral blood. The sequence links TRBV7-9 to TRBJ2-3, and TRBD2 matches 12 of the central bases. Here the CDR3 is given as CASRTTSGGDTDTQYF. The DNA sequence reads TGTGCCAGCAGGACGACTAGCGGGGGTGACACAGATACGCAGTATTTT.